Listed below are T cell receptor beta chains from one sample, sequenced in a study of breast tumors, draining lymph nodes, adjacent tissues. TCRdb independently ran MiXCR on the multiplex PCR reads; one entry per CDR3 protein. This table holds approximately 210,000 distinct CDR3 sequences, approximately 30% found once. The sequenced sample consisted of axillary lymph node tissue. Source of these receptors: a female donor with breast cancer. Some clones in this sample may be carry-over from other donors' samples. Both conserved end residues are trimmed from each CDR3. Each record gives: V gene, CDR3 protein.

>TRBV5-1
ASNVAGLTDNQY
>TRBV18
ASSPIGQGANSPLH
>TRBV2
ASSEGTSGTPREQY
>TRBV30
AWTANQNTGELF
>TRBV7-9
ASSLEGGATGELF
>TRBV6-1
ASTGSGSWNEQF
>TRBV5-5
ASSFGPINQPQH
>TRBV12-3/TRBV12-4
ASSPQRYEQY
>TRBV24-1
ATSRGTLNTGELF
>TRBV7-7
ASSPVAGGPPYEQY
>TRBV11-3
ASSSLAGGISGEQY
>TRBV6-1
ASSQGTPNSNQPQH
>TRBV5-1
ASSLGGSGGNTIY
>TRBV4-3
ASSPETGRDIYNEQF
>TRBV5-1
ASKGGKNIQY
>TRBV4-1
ASSPQGTSYNEQF
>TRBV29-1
SRGRGRNTDTQY
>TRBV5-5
ASSLRRGLAGGEDTQY
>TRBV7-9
ASSLGVAGEPYEQY
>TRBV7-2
ASSLAVGLGTSTDTQY
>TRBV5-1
ASSSSGGQDTQY
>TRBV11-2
ASSLVRRTTEELF
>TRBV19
ASSPTIFSNQPQH
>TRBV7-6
ASSLFGRNTEAF
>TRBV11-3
ASSLDGETQH
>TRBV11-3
ASSTDAGRPIH
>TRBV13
ASSTRRGTRGTQY
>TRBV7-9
ASSLTYLEDYGYT
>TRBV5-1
ASSLVPGLAGGEQF
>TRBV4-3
ASSQAPGVKQY
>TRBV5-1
ASTVDSVNTEAF
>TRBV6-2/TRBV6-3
ASRSLLAGPTYEQY
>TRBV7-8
ASRLLAGFQETQY
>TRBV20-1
SALAGGGYNEPQH
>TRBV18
ASSPGYPDQPQH
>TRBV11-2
ASSLPQAAATDTRY
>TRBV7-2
ASSSRTGGVLRTIY
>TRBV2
ASNRDRGTRGYT
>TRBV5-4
ASSLRGLAGGHQGYNEQF
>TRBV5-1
ASSGTGTNEKLF
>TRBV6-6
ASSPQGRTGPQY
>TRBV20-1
SASFPSYGYT
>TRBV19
ASRLRGEETQY